The clone carrying this T cell receptor beta chain was seen only a few times. The antigen is not known. Primers for the PCR totalled 60 Vbeta and 13 Jbeta. Profiled with immunoSEQ multiplex PCR; TCRdb holds only in-frame clones, not every one. The table records tens of thousands of clones, approximately 57% of them present only once. The study sampled nominally healthy donors, though unrecorded immune exposures were likely. The CDR3 is 16 residues long. CDR1 SGHTA and CDR2 FQGNSA come from the germline V gene. J gave up 9 bases and V 0 bases, and 7 bases lay outside the gene matches. These data are taken from a study of cytomegalovirus exposure and HLA in healthy donors. Study details: Earlier, about 180 million T cells were analyzed, and over 95 million unique TCR beta sequences were found among them.

Study-level findings and limits: With later analysis, a missense DCLRE1C variant became linked to TCR beta V- and J-gene trimming.

The V call is TRBV7-2, the J call TRBJ2-7, with 14 bases identical to TRBD2. Specimen: PBMCs. The TCR comes from a woman in her twenties or thirties in good health and CMV-seronegative. CDR3 nucleotides: TGTGCCAGCAGCTTAGCGACTAGCGGGAGGGCCCACGGGCAGTACTTC. Protein: CASSLATSGRAHGQYF.